This TCR beta chain was observed in a study of T cell responses to AZD1222 COVID-19 vaccine (dated by TCRdb to the early 2020s). Regarding the complete study: TCR sequencing was performed for 230 to 250 trial participants, of whom about 200 were given two doses of AZD1222 and around 26 were given two doses of MenACWY control vaccine. Trial participants were enrolled by age into subgroups of 18-55, 56-69 and 70-plus years, and about 150, 27 and 61 TCR-sequenced participants, respectively, were included in these subgroups.

The CDR3 regions of human TCRbeta chains were analyzed by immunosequencing. Regarding the original processing steps: TCRs in the repertoires were compared against a reference library of SARS-CoV-2-specific TCRs that had been generated with the MIRA antigen-specificity platform. Breadth was defined as the fraction of unique TCRs that were SARS-CoV-2-associated, and depth was defined as the fraction of total T cells that were SARS-CoV-2-associated. Using the MIRA data, every spike-specific TCR was mapped to the spike region that the TCR reacted to and assigned to either a CD4 or a CD8 class. Log10-transformed breadth and depth values were compared by one-way ANOVA with Sidak's multiple comparisons tests. TCRdb carries this immuneACCESS record with in-frame sequences only. Its versions omit some clonotypes, under half of them owing to an unresolved V gene in the studies checked, with the rest unexplained. V and J calls and clone size are those listed in that table; D and trimming were worked out from the DNA. This sample holds about 110,000 clones; over 75% were observed only once. The ten biggest clones cover around 4% of the sample.

V gives up 2 bases and J gives up 2 bases, and the segment between their germline ends measures 7 bases. For CDR1 and CDR2, the germline V gene lists MDHEN and SYDVKM. The CDR3 spans 13 residues, from the cysteine through the phenylalanine. Only the CDR3 DNA stays, 39 bases, in frame from base 1. General study outcomes and caveats: Because no day 14 peak-response samples were available, repertoires were characterized only after the peak T cell response. CD4 TCRs associated with the vaccine covered the entire spike protein, and the dominant responses were in regions 160-218 and 743-854. The 56-69-year group was small, and its depth increase did not reach significance, likely because of low power. Reportedly, almost half of the unique spike-specific TCRs recognized epitopes lying outside the regions that are mutated in the B.1.351 and B.1.1.7 variants. Spike-specific TCR breadth and depth rose significantly after two AZD1222 doses compared with day 0 and with MenACWY recipients. Conclusions about previously exposed vaccinees were limited because only six AZD1222 recipients were SARS-CoV-2 seropositive at baseline. Most participants were white British and females outnumbered males, and the authors suggested that clonal diversity may have been underestimated.

The sample's time point, from its label and the paper: about 28 days (+/-7) after the second vaccine dose. Because spike-specific TCR depth and breadth did not differ between the two schedules, AZD1222 recipients who got a second dose at roughly 4 weeks were pooled with those who got a second dose at roughly 12 weeks. Vaccinee samples were obtained from the UK trials COV001 and COV002, which included a single-blind randomized controlled phase 2/3 trial of AZD1222 (ChAdOx1 nCoV-19) in healthy adults. For TCRbeta chain sequencing, PBMC samples from trial participants were taken at day 0 and at day 28 after the second dose. The sample holds one count of this clone. What this receptor recognizes is not known. No per-base quality is available; no much larger clone lies one base away.

The rearranged segments are TRBV28 and TRBJ2-7, with TRBD1 tentatively as D gene (5 bases match). The sample was peripheral blood, taken 28 days after the second AZD1222 dose. This clonotype was obtained from an adult who received the AZD1222 COVID-19 vaccine. The nucleotide sequence reads as follows: TGTGCCAGCAGTTTACAGGGAACCTACGAGCAGTACTTC. The resulting protein is CASSLQGTYEQYF.